Presented here are 20 T cell receptor beta chains from one specimen sequenced in a study of early T cells in non-severe SARS-CoV-2 infection. TCRdb fed the 5' RACE reads into MiXCR, producing one record per CDR3 protein. The table records some 85,000 distinct CDR3 sequences, approximately 14% of them present only once. Sample: whole blood. The receptors here all came from an adult who was a healthcare worker with PCR-confirmed SARS-CoV-2 infection or an uninfected control (not recorded which).

In its sample, this clonotype was seen a few times. The rearrangement uses TRBV7-6 and TRBJ2-5, with 9 nucleotides matching TRBD1. From germline, CDR1 is SGHVS and CDR2 FNYEAQ. This CDR3 has 16 amino acids. V was clipped by 0 bases and J by 5 bases; unmatched bases: 7. This CDR3 is CASSLAPGQGGETQYF. CDR3 DNA sequence: TGTGCCAGCAGCTTAGCACCGGGACAGGGCGGGGAGACCCAGTACTTC.

This chain links TRBV4-3 with TRBJ1-3; D might be TRBD1 (5 bases). The CDR3 length is 16 residues. Germline CDR1 and CDR2: LGHNA and YSLEER. Trimming removed 0 bases from V and 4 bases from J, with 13 bases in between. CDR3 in amino acids: CASSQDTGVAGNTIYF. The CDR3 DNA sequence: TGCGCCAGCAGCCAAGACACGGGGGTCGCGGGAAACACCATATATTTT.

About this clonotype: This may come from a read error, since a much larger clone is one base off. The chain employs TRBV5-4 and TRBJ1-6; possibly TRBD1 for D (5 bases). Germline-derived CDR1 and CDR2 are SGHNT and YYREEE (reference sequence). The CDR3 has 17 residues. V lost 0 bases and J 0 bases, leaving 10 bases between the germline ends. The CDR3 bases are TGTGCCAGCAGCTTGGTAGGGGCTGGCTCCTATAATTCACCCCTCCACTTT. Protein sequence: CASSLVGAGSYNSPLHF.

This clonotype has a count of ten or more. Here the CDR3 reads CASRAVRSYNEQFF. DNA for the CDR3: TGTGCCAGCAGGGCAGTCCGGTCCTACAATGAGCAGTTCTTC. V usage is TRBV7-9 and J usage is TRBJ2-1; D remains unclear. Per germline, CDR1 SEHNR and CDR2 FQNEAQ (reference sequence). The CDR3 spans 14 residues. V was cut by 6 bases and J by 1 base, with 10 bases left in between.

V and J are TRBV7-6 and TRBJ2-6, with D perhaps matching TRBD1 (6 bases). The CDR3 has 20 amino acids. CDR1 is SGHVS, CDR2 FNYEAQ, per germline. V lost 5 bases and J 0 bases, leaving 23 bases between the germline ends. The chain's CDR3 is CASSARDQDSEYSGANVLTF. Written as DNA, the CDR3 is TGTGCCAGCAGCGCCAGGGATCAGGACAGTGAATACTCTGGGGCCAACGTCCTGACTTTC.

This clonotype was detected ten times or more. The chain is built from TRBV9 and TRBJ2-7; D gene unclear. The ends were cut back, 0 bases at V and 7 bases at J, with 5 bases in the middle. Germline V gives CDR1 SGDLS, CDR2 YYNGEE. This CDR3 has 11 amino acids. CDR3 coding DNA: TGTGCCAGCAGCGTAGGTGTGGAGCAGTACTTC. Protein sequence: CASSVGVEQYF.

This clonotype was seen only a few times. The rearrangement links TRBV4-3 to TRBJ2-1; 7 positions match TRBD2. With V trimmed by 0 bases and J by 8 bases, 13 bases remained unmatched. In germline, CDR1 is LGHNA, CDR2 YSLEER. The CDR3 runs to 17 residues. The CDR3 is CASSQDLAWGGTDEQFF. The CDR3 nucleotides read TGCGCCAGCAGCCAAGATCTGGCCTGGGGGGGAACGGATGAGCAGTTCTTC.

In its sample, this clonotype was seen many times. The rearrangement joins TRBV29-1 to TRBJ2-5; 10 bases fit TRBD2. V shed 5 bases and J 6 bases; nucleotides not matched to a gene: 6. The CDR3 length is 13 residues. Germline loops: CDR1 SQVTM, CDR2 ANQGSEA. The DNA of the CDR3 is TGCAGCGTTCAAGCGGGGGGGCCAAAGACCCAGTACTTC. The encoded protein is CSVQAGGPKTQYF.

This clonotype was detected a few times. The chain recombines TRBV5-6 with TRBJ1-2; 7 bases align to TRBD1. The length of the CDR3 is 15 residues. Per germline, CDR1 SGHDT and CDR2 YYEEEE. The junction had 11 bases not matched to a gene; V was cut back by 4 bases and J by 5 bases. CDR3 in DNA: TGTGCCAGCAGCGAGGACAGGAGGCCCGCGTATGGCTACACCTTC. This sequence encodes CASSEDRRPAYGYTF.

Ten or more counts support this clonotype. This chain joins TRBV10-3 and TRBJ1-2, with unresolved D. V dropped 8 bases and J dropped 8 bases, with 15 bases sitting between them. The CDR3 is 12 amino acids. The germline CDR1 and CDR2 sequences are ENHRY and SYGVKD. CDR3 amino acids: CAIGVEGPGYTF. The CDR3 nucleotides are TGTGCCATCGGGGTGGAGGGCCCGGGCTACACCTTC.

The table lists this clonotype with many counts. The rearrangement links TRBV5-1 to TRBJ2-7, with D uncertain. Looked up from germline, CDR1 is SGHRS and CDR2 is YFSETQ. Deletions cut 1 base from V and 2 bases from J, with 13 bases between. The CDR3 length is 15 residues. The DNA of the CDR3 is TGCGCCAGCAGCTTGAACCCTTGGGATGCCTACGAGCAGTACTTC. As protein: CASSLNPWDAYEQYF.

Points on this clonotype: One base away lies a much larger clone, so this may be a sequencing read error. Since the CDR3 does not end with the conserved phenylalanine or tryptophan, this likely comes from a read error. This chain links TRBV20-1 with TRBJ1-1, with 7 bases matching TRBD1. This CDR3 spans 12 amino acids. Germline lookup yields CDR1 DFQATT and CDR2 SNEGSKA (reference sequence). The CDR3: CRADRVDTEAFS. CDR3 in DNA: TGCAGAGCTGACAGGGTGGACACTGAAGCTTTCTCT.

This clonotype turned up a few times. The chain links TRBV7-2 to TRBJ2-2; 7 bases line up with TRBD1. This CDR3 region has 16 residues. Germline V gene sequence: CDR1 SGHTA, CDR2 FQGNSA. With V trimmed by 6 bases and J by 0 bases, 7 bases remained unmatched. CDR3 nucleotides: TGTGCCAGCAGTAGAAGGACAGGAGCGAACACCGGGGAGCTGTTTTTT. Translating gives CASSRRTGANTGELFF. The full variable domain, rest sourced from reference TRBV7-2 and TRBJ2-2, is GAGVSQSPSNKVTEKGKDVELRCDPISGHTALYWYRQSLGQGLEFLIYFQGNSAPDKSGLPSDRFSAERTGGSVSTLTIQRTQQEDSAVYLCASSRRTGANTGELFFGEGSRLTVL.

This clonotype occurred many times. The V call is TRBV18, the J call TRBJ1-1; D is undetermined. CDR3 length: 11 amino acids. Germline V gene data show CDR1 as KGHSH and CDR2 as LQKENI. Trimming took off 3 bases at V and 5 bases at J, with 4 bases between the two ends. CDR3 nucleotides: TGTGCCAGCTCACCGACAACTGAAGCTTTCTTT. Protein sequence: CASSPTTEAFF.

This chain uses TRBV4-3 with TRBJ2-5; perhaps TRBD2 as D (5 bases). V lost 0 bases, J lost 1 base, and 9 bases lay in between. Per the germline V gene, CDR1 is LGHNA and CDR2 is YSLEER. The CDR3 is 15 residues long. The CDR3 loop is CASSQDLRGQETQYF. CDR3 DNA: TGCGCCAGCAGCCAAGATCTACGGGGCCAAGAGACCCAGTACTTC.

This clonotype occurred many times. This chain links TRBV20-1 with TRBJ2-5; no clear D gene. The length of the CDR3 is 13 residues. CDR1 DFQATT and CDR2 SNEGSKA come from the germline V gene (reference sequence). V was clipped by 4 bases and J by 4 bases, with 13 bases between them. This chain's CDR3 is CSAMAVRTETQYF. Here the CDR3 DNA reads TGCAGTGCTATGGCGGTAAGGACAGAGACCCAGTACTTC.

Only a few counts were recorded for this clonotype. The V call is TRBV20-1, the J call TRBJ2-5; no clear D gene. This CDR3 has 14 amino acids. CDR1 is DFQATT and CDR2 is SNEGSKA in the germline V gene (reference sequence). Trimming shortened V by 0 bases and J by 3 bases, and 11 bases separated the two germline ends. The CDR3 DNA reads TGCAGTGCTAGAGATCGGAGTAGGAAAGAGACCCAGTACTTC. It translates to CSARDRSRKETQYF.

This clonotype was found many times. The chain carries TRBV6-2 or TRBV6-3 and TRBJ2-7, with a possible D match to TRBD2 (7 bases). Between the trimmed V and J ends, which lost 2 bases and 7 bases, there was a span of 15 bases. The CDR3 is 14 residues long. CDR1 and CDR2 from the germline V gene are MNHEY and SVGEGT. The CDR3 nucleotides read TGTGCCAGCAGTTACGCGGGGGCGGTTCGGGAGCAGTACTTC. It is translated as CASSYAGAVREQYF.

This clonotype was counted between two and nine times. V gene TRBV19 combines with J gene TRBJ1-2; a possible D gene is TRBD1 (6 bases). Germline V gene sequence: CDR1 LNHDA, CDR2 SQIVND (reference sequence). Trimming took 5 bases from V and 2 from J, leaving 12 bases between them. This CDR3 comprises 14 residues. The CDR3 here is CASSSQGNNYGYTF. CDR3 in DNA: TGTGCCAGTAGTTCCCAGGGGAACAACTATGGCTACACCTTC.

Concerning this clonotype: Given a much more abundant clone one base away, this may be a read error. The missing conserved phenylalanine or tryptophan at the end of this CDR3 makes a read error likely. V and J are TRBV6-4 and TRBJ1-5; perhaps TRBD1 as D (6 bases). Per germline, CDR1 MRHNA and CDR2 SNTAGT. V lost 4 bases and J 1 base, leaving 11 bases between the germline ends. CDR3 length equals 15 residues. The CDR3: CASSVGGGSNQPQHS. In nucleotides, the CDR3 is TGTGCCAGCAGTGTGGGAGGGGGGAGCAATCAGCCCCAGCATTCT.